This T cell receptor (beta chain) was retrieved from a study of cytomegalovirus exposure and HLA in healthy donors. Use of 60 Vbeta and 13 Jbeta primers characterized the PCR. Assay: immunoSEQ multiplex PCR; the TCRdb copy retains only in-frame clones and omits some. The data show under 200,000 clones, around 77% seen once. Regarding the study as a whole: Many donors carried some public TCRs, although rarity characterized most TCR sequences. Associated with HLA alleles at 0.05 false discovery rate in a later analysis were over 15,000 TCR beta sequences.

The J segment lost 4 bases and the V segment lost 0 bases, leaving 1 base of the junction unmatched. CDR3 length: 15 residues. The germline CDR1 and CDR2 sequences are SGHRS and YFSETQ. Concerning this clone: What it binds is unknown.

The gene calls are TRBV5-1 and TRBJ2-1; the match to TRBD1 covers 10 bases. The TCR sequence derives from a man in his sixties in good health and CMV-seronegative. The sequenced sample consisted of PBMCs. The CDR3 DNA reads as TGCGCCAGCAGCTTGGGGGGACAGGGGTACAATGAGCAGTTCTTC. Its translation is CASSLGGQGYNEQFF.